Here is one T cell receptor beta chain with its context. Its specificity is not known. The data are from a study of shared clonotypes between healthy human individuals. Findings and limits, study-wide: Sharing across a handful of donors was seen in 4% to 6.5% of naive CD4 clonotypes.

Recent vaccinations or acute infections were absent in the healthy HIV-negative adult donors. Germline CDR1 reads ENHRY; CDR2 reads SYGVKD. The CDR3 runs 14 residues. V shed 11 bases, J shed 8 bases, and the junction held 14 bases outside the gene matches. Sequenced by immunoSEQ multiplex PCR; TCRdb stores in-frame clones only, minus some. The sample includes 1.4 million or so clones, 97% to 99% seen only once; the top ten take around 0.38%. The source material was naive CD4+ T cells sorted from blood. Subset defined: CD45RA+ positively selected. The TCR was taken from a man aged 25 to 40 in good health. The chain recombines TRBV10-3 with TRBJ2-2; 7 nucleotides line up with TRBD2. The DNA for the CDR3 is TGTGCCGTAACTAGCGAGAGGGCCACAGGGGAGCTGTTTTTT. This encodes CAVTSERATGELFF.